The present T cell receptor beta chain was sequenced within a study of blood T cell repertoires in COVID-19. In the study overall: Specimens from acute and convalescent COVID-19 originated in the United States, Italy and Spain.

Participants, roughly 18 to 90 years old, spanned about 26 US areas. Which cohort a participant joined came from the clinical history participants gave. In the authors' methods: Estimation of nucleated cell counts was performed using reference gene primer amplification. Using immunoSEQ multiplex PCR, the repertoire was profiled, and TCRdb retains in-frame clones only, with some absent. Clone size and V and J calls were adopted from that table, with D and trimming inferred from the DNA. Of about 180,000 clones detected, about 82% appear once; the ten largest clones hold roughly 9.1%. The CDR3 spans 14 residues. Between the trimmed V and J ends, which lost 0 bases and 4 bases, there was a span of 9 bases. The germline V gene encodes CDR1 MGHDK and CDR2 SYGVNS.

This sequence was found in a woman between 25 and 40 years old who had recovered from COVID-19. The chain joins TRBV25-1 to TRBJ1-1; maybe TRBD1 (6 bases). Sequenced material: PBMCs or T cells enriched from blood (not recorded which). The CDR3 is CASSEYSGATEAFF. In nucleotides, the CDR3 is TGTGCCAGCAGTGAATACTCAGGGGCCACTGAAGCTTTCTTT.